The rows below give T cell receptor beta chains drawn from one sample of a study of T-cell reconstitution after alpha-beta-depleted transplantation in children. TCRdb independently ran MiXCR on the PCR reads; one entry per CDR3 protein. Found here are around 580,000 distinct CDR3 sequences, roughly 23% of them singletons; the top ten hold roughly an eighth. Here the sequenced sample was PBMCs, mostly from graft donor cells, taken 360 days after TCRalphabeta/CD19-depleted stem cell transplant. These TCRs come from a boy in the first two years of life who had a stem cell transplant for acute myeloid leukemia, so the T cells may come from the graft donor. CDR3s include the opening cysteine and the closing phenylalanine or tryptophan. The D gene is left open where the match is weak. Not all rows give a size; the values are once, few, many and, for expanded clones, a class.

length	D	V	J	size	CDR3	DNA
16	-	TRBV12-3/TRBV12-4	TRBJ1-2	-	CASSLDAADSNYGYTF	TGTGCCAGCAGTTTAGACGCAGCTGATTCTAACTATGGCTACACCTTC
13	-	TRBV20-1	TRBJ2-7	many	CSATLADSYEQYF	TGCAGTGCGACACTAGCTGACTCCTACGAGCAGTACTTC
14	-	TRBV6-1	TRBJ1-2	-	CASRPGRGYYGYTF	TGTGCCAGCAGACCAGGGAGAGGATACTATGGCTACACCTTC
14	TRBD2	TRBV20-1	TRBJ2-1	many	CSAREAGGRNEQFF	TGCAGTGCTAGGGAAGCGGGGGGGCGGAATGAGCAGTTCTTC
16	-	TRBV7-2	TRBJ2-7	few	CASSPSPGRVAYEQYF	TGTGCCAGCAGCCCTTCCCCGGGCCGCGTAGCGTACGAGCAGTACTTC
15	-	TRBV20-1	TRBJ2-7	many	CSARVGSAFSYEQYF	TGCAGTGCTAGAGTGGGTAGCGCCTTTTCCTACGAGCAGTACTTC
12	-	TRBV12-3/TRBV12-4	TRBJ1-6	many	CASSLGRSPLHF	TGTGCCAGCAGTCTCGGACGCTCACCCCTCCACTTT
15	TRBD2	TRBV6-2/TRBV6-3	TRBJ2-1	-	CASSRGTSGGHEQFF	TGTGCCAGCAGCCGAGGGACTAGCGGGGGACATGAGCAGTTCTTC
16	TRBD1	TRBV12-3/TRBV12-4	TRBJ1-2	few	CASSPETGGLFFGYTF	TGTGCCAGCAGTCCCGAGACAGGGGGCCTCTTCTTTGGCTACACCTTC
14	-	TRBV12-3/TRBV12-4	TRBJ1-5	few	CASIDSNSNQPQHF	TGTGCCAGCATCGACAGCAATAGCAATCAGCCCCAGCATTTT
16	TRBD1	TRBV12-3/TRBV12-4	TRBJ1-1	many	CASRHPDRVWNTEAFF	TGTGCCAGCAGACACCCCGACAGGGTATGGAACACTGAAGCTTTCTTT
18	-	TRBV4-3	TRBJ1-4	many	CASSQDYILRGGSEKLFF	TGCGCCAGCAGCCAAGATTACATCCTGAGGGGGGGGAGTGAAAAACTGTTTTTT